This T cell receptor (beta chain) is from a study of shared clonotypes between healthy human individuals. The CDR3 sequence is 16 residues long. The germline V and J ends were trimmed by 4 bases and 4 bases, with 17 bases remaining between them. Germline loops: CDR1 MDHEN, CDR2 SYDVKM. Profiling relied on immunoSEQ multiplex PCR, and the TCRdb table lists in-frame clones only, not all of them. The sample consists of around 1.1 million clones, around 78% of them appearing once. This sequence originates from a man aged 18 to 29 in good health. Some clones in this sample may be carry-over from other donors' samples. The genes are TRBV28 and TRBJ2-1, with D perhaps TRBD2 (6 bases). The sample consisted of memory CD4+ T cells from PBMCs. The subset: CD45RA-negative fraction. In DNA, the CDR3 is TGTGCCAGCAGTTCCCTACTAGCTAAGCAGTACAATGAGCAGTTCTTC. It is translated as CASSSLLAKQYNEQFF.